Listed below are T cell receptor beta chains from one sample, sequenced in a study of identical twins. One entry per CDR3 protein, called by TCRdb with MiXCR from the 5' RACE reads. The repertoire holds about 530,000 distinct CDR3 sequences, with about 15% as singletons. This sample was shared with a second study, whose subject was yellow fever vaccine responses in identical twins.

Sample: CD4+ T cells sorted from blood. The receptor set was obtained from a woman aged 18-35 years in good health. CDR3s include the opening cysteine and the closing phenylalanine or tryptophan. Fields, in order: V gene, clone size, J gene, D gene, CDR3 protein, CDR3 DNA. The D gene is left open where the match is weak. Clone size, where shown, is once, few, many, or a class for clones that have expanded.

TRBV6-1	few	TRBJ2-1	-	CASSESPKAYNEQFF	TGTGCCAGCAGTGAGTCCCCCAAAGCTTACAATGAGCAGTTCTTC
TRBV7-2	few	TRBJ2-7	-	CASSLAGGLTYEQYF	TGTGCCAGCAGCTTAGCGGGAGGCTTAACCTACGAGCAGTACTTC
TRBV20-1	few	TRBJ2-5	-	CSAPETGTRETQYF	TGCAGTGCTCCAGAGACGGGGACGCGGGAGACCCAGTACTTC
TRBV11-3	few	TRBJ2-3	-	CASSLLSGSGTDTQYF	TGTGCCAGCAGCTTACTGTCCGGGTCTGGCACAGATACGCAGTATTTT
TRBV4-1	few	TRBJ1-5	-	CASSQQGRITQPQHF	TGCGCCAGCAGCCAACAGGGGCGAATCACTCAGCCCCAGCATTTT
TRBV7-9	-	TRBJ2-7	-	CASSHPPRTVTYEQYF	TGTGCCAGCAGCCACCCCCCAAGGACTGTAACCTACGAGCAGTACTTC
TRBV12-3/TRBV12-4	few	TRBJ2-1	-	CASSRSADLGNEQFF	TGTGCCAGCAGCCGAAGCGCCGACTTGGGAAATGAGCAGTTCTTC
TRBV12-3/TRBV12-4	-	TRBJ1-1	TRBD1	CASTWTGVLRTEAFF	TGTGCCAGCACCTGGACAGGGGTATTGCGCACTGAAGCTTTCTTT
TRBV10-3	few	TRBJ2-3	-	CAINRDRADTQYF	TGTGCCATCAACAGGGACCGCGCAGATACGCAGTATTTT
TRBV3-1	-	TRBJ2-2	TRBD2	CACSPMTSGRASAVTGELFF	TGTGCCTGCAGCCCAATGACTAGCGGGAGGGCCTCGGCGGTCACCGGGGAGCTGTTTTTT
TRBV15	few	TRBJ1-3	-	CATSRDPGTGNTIYF	TGTGCCACCAGCAGAGATCCCGGAACTGGAAACACCATATATTTT
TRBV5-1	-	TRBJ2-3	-	CASSGRLNTDTQYF	TGCGCCAGCAGCGGGAGGCTTAACACAGATACGCAGTATTTT
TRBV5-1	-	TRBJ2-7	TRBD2	CASSWPGLGDEQYF	TGCGCCAGCAGCTGGCCGGGACTAGGTGATGAGCAGTACTTC
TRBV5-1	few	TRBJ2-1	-	CASSDKISGNEQFF	TGCGCCAGCAGTGATAAGATATCTGGGAATGAGCAGTTCTTC
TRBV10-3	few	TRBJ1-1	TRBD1	CAISGGTGVSEAFF	TGTGCCATCAGTGGCGGGACAGGGGTTTCGGAAGCTTTCTTT
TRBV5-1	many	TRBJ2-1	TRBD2	CASSPRLAGGVEQFF	TGCGCCAGCAGCCCAAGACTAGCGGGAGGGGTTGAGCAGTTCTTC
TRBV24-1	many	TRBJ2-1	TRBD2	CANDRVVQLAGGLSYNEQFF	TGTGCCAATGACAGGGTTGTCCAACTAGCGGGAGGACTCTCCTACAATGAGCAGTTCTTC
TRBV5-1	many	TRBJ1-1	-	CASSLMENTEAFF	TGTGCCAGCAGCTTAATGGAGAACACTGAAGCTTTCTTT
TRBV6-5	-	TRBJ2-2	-	CASSYSTNTGELFF	TGTGCCAGCAGTTACTCTACGAACACCGGGGAGCTGTTTTTT
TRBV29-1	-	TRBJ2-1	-	CSVRDPGEQFF	TGCAGCGTCCGGGACCCTGGTGAGCAGTTCTTC
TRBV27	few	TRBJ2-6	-	CASTMGTTDSGANVLTF	TGTGCCAGCACAATGGGGACAACCGACTCTGGGGCCAACGTCCTGACTTTC
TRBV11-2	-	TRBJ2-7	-	CASSDRQYEQYF	TGTGCCAGCAGCGATCGTCAATACGAGCAGTACTTC
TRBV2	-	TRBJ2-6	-	CASRGGSGYSGANVLTF	TGTGCCAGCCGGGGAGGAAGCGGATACTCTGGGGCCAACGTCCTGACTTTC
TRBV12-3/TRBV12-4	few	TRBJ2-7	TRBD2	CASSSRLAGVPSSYEQYF	TGTGCCAGCAGTTCCCGACTAGCGGGAGTGCCCAGCTCCTACGAGCAGTACTTC
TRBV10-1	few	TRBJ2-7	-	CASSDFSSGSYEQYF	TGCGCCAGCAGTGATTTCAGTAGCGGCTCCTACGAGCAGTACTTC
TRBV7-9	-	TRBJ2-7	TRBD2	CASSLGVAGVSYEQYF	TGTGCCAGCAGCTTAGGGGTAGCGGGAGTCTCCTACGAGCAGTACTTC
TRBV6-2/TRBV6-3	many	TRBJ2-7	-	CASSYGRSGLEQYF	TGTGCCAGCAGTTACGGGCGGTCGGGGTTGGAGCAGTACTTC
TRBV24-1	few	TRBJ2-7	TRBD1	CATSDATGAYEQYF	TGTGCCACCAGTGATGCTACAGGGGCCTACGAGCAGTACTTC
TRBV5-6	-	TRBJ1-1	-	CASSSPPWNTEAFF	TGTGCCAGCAGCTCCCCCCCGTGGAACACTGAAGCTTTCTTT
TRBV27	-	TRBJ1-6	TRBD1	CASNPRQGNSPLHF	TGTGCCAGCAACCCGAGACAGGGGAACTCACCCCTCCACTTT
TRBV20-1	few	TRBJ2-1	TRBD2	CSAKRLAGYNEQFF	TGCAGTGCTAAGCGGCTAGCGGGTTACAATGAGCAGTTCTTC
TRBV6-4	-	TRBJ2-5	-	CASSSERGETQYF	TGTGCCAGCTCGAGCGAGAGAGGAGAGACCCAGTACTTC
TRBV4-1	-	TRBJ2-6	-	CASSQVTQGSGANVLTF	TGCGCCAGCAGCCAAGTAACGCAGGGATCTGGGGCCAACGTCCTGACTTTC
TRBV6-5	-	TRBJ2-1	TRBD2	CASSYGLAGWNNEQFF	TGTGCCAGCAGTTACGGGCTAGCGGGATGGAACAATGAGCAGTTCTTC
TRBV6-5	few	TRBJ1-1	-	CASSYSSDTEAFF	TGTGCCAGCAGTTACTCGAGCGACACTGAAGCTTTCTTT
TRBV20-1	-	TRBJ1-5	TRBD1	CSARIPGTGARQPQHF	TGCAGTGCTAGGATTCCCGGGACAGGGGCTCGGCAGCCCCAGCATTTT
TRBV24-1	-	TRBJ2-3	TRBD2	CATSDPGDYGTDTQYF	TGTGCCACCAGTGACCCCGGGGACTATGGGACAGATACGCAGTATTTT
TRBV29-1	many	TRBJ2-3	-	CSVEEGPDTQYF	TGCAGCGTTGAGGAGGGTCCAGATACGCAGTATTTT
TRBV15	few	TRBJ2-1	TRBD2	CATSWTSGGYNEQFF	TGTGCCACCAGCTGGACTAGCGGGGGATACAATGAGCAGTTCTTC
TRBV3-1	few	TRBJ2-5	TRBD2	CASSQEAGGPRETQYF	TGTGCCAGCAGCCAAGAGGCGGGAGGGCCCAGAGAGACCCAGTACTTC
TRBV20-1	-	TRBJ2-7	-	CSANIDLKGEQYF	TGCAGTGCCAACATTGACCTAAAAGGGGAGCAGTACTTC
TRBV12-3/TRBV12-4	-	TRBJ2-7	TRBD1	CASSLEPGQTASYEQYF	TGTGCCAGCAGTTTGGAGCCGGGACAGACGGCATCCTACGAGCAGTACTTC
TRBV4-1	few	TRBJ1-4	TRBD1	CASSPDTGGRSEKLFF	TGCGCCAGCAGCCCAGACACAGGGGGCAGGAGTGAAAAACTGTTTTTT